The 32 T cell receptor beta chains reported below all come from one sample, sequenced in a study of blood T cells in healthy people across ages. Next came a second PCR, run for about 6 to 12 cycles, which used a sample-barcoded 5' primer along with a J-beta primer mix. Each CDR3 protein is one row after TCRdb ran MiXCR on the 5' RACE reads. The sample lists over 1,200,000 distinct CDR3 sequences; around 59% were seen once. Sequencing was carried out using blood. These receptors were collected from a man between 18 and 35 years old in good health.

This clonotype was counted a few times. This sequence joins TRBV20-1 and TRBJ2-1; the match to TRBD2 covers 9 bases. The length of the CDR3 is 13 residues. Trimming cost V 6 bases and J 5 bases; bases outside gene matches: 5. Germline CDR1 is DFQATT and CDR2 is SNEGSKA (reference sequence). The CDR3 bases are TGCAGTGCGCGGGGGGGCCTCCACAATGAGCAGTTCTTC. This translates into CSARGGLHNEQFF.

This rearrangement joins TRBV6-1 to TRBJ2-6; possibly TRBD1 for D (6 bases). Germline V CDR1 and CDR2: MNHNS, SASEGT. The CDR3 covers 15 residues. With 0 bases removed from V and 4 bases from J, the gap between germline ends came to 7 bases. The CDR3 DNA follows: TGTGCCAGCAGTGAAGCGGGGGCCGGGGCCAACGTCCTGACTTTC. It encodes CASSEAGAGANVLTF.

This clonotype was picked up a small number of times. The chain combines TRBV28 with TRBJ2-7; 9 nucleotides match TRBD1. V shed 5 bases and J 4 bases; nucleotides not matched to a gene: 9. Germline-derived CDR1 and CDR2 are MDHEN and SYDVKM. This CDR3 has 15 residues. The CDR3 sequence is CASSPGQGFLYEQYF. CDR3 DNA sequence: TGTGCCAGCAGTCCCGGACAGGGGTTTTTGTACGAGCAGTACTTC.

The chain joins TRBV14 to TRBJ1-2; tentatively, D is TRBD1 (5 bases). Germline V lookup: CDR1 SGHDN, CDR2 FVKESK. This CDR3 comprises 13 residues. Trimming removed 6 bases at V and 2 bases at J, with 10 bases between. The CDR3, as DNA: TGTGCCAGCAGTCATCAGGGAAACTATGGCTACACCTTC. This translates into CASSHQGNYGYTF.

V gene TRBV25-1 combines with J gene TRBJ1-4; 9 nucleotides align to TRBD1. The CDR3 has 16 residues. Germline values: CDR1 MGHDK, CDR2 SYGVNS. V shed 4 bases and J 5 bases; nucleotides not matched to a gene: 8. The CDR3 DNA reads as TGTGCCAGCAGTGTATATGTTGGACAGGGGAATGAAAAACTGTTTTTT. This gives the protein CASSVYVGQGNEKLFF.

The CDR3 region is CSVATGANLGELFF. In DNA form, the CDR3 reads TGCAGCGTTGCGACAGGGGCGAATCTAGGGGAGCTGTTTTTT. The chain couples TRBV29-1 to TRBJ2-2; TRBD1 agrees at 8 bases. V gave up 4 bases and J gave up 8 bases; unmatched junction bases: 9. The CDR3 contains 14 residues. Germline values: CDR1 SQVTM, CDR2 ANQGSEA.

The rearrangement uses TRBV20-1 and TRBJ1-2; weak D call: TRBD1 (5 bases). This CDR3 is built from 13 residues. V gave up 3 bases and J gave up 8 bases, with 16 bases separating them. In germline, CDR1 is DFQATT, CDR2 SNEGSKA (reference sequence). The CDR3 region has the DNA TGCAGTGCTAGTATTCCGGAGAAGGGGGGCTACACCTTC. Protein product: CSASIPEKGGYTF.

This clonotype has more than one count but fewer than ten. The chain is built from TRBV7-2 and TRBJ1-6; the D gene is possibly TRBD1 (6 bases). Germline V gene sequence: CDR1 SGHTA, CDR2 FQGNSA. V gave up 4 bases and J gave up 6 bases, with 16 bases separating them. This CDR3 spans 16 amino acids. The CDR3: CASSSLQGRGNSPLHF. The CDR3 bases are TGTGCCAGCAGCTCCTTACAGGGCCGGGGTAATTCACCCCTCCACTTT.

The rearrangement links TRBV20-1 to TRBJ1-5; the D gene is possibly TRBD1 (6 bases). The germline V and J ends were trimmed by 4 bases and 4 bases, with 20 bases remaining between them. CDR1 is DFQATT, CDR2 SNEGSKA, per germline (reference sequence). The CDR3 has 16 residues. Here the CDR3 DNA reads TGCAGTGCTACTGGCAAGACAGGCGTTGGGAATCAGCCCCAGCATTTT. Translation: CSATGKTGVGNQPQHF.

The chain combines TRBV7-6 with TRBJ1-3, with no clear D. Trimming stripped 1 base from V and 3 bases from J, with 13 bases between. The CDR3 runs to 16 residues. The V gene's germline CDR1 is SGHVS and CDR2 FNYEAQ. This CDR3 reads CASSLVRSFLGNTIYF. CDR3 bases: TGTGCCAGCAGCTTAGTGAGGAGCTTCCTTGGAAACACCATATATTTT. The complete variable domain, with remaining parts taken from reference TRBV7-6 and TRBJ1-3, reads GAGVSQSPRYKVTKRGQDVALRCDPISGHVSLYWYRQALGQGPEFLTYFNYEAQQDKSGLPNDRFSAERPEGSISTLTIQRTEQRDSAMYRCASSLVRSFLGNTIYFGEGSWLTVV.

The V and J genes are TRBV29-1 and TRBJ2-5; D remains unclear. The CDR3 runs 12 residues. Germline CDR1 and CDR2: SQVTM and ANQGSEA. V dropped 4 bases and J dropped 2 bases, with 8 bases sitting between them. The DNA of the CDR3 is TGCAGCGTTGGTATGGGGCAAGAGACCCAGTACTTC. It is translated as CSVGMGQETQYF.

This rearrangement joins TRBV6-5 to TRBJ2-4, with D perhaps TRBD1 (5 bases). CDR1 MNHEY and CDR2 SVGAGI come from the germline V gene. V was pared by 0 bases and J by 8 bases, with 11 bases between. The CDR3 spans 14 residues. The DNA of the CDR3 is TGTGCCAGCAGTTACTCGGCAGGGTGGGACATTCAGTACTTC. Its translation is CASSYSAGWDIQYF.

The V and J genes are TRBV6-5 and TRBJ1-4, with D maybe TRBD1 (5 bases). The CDR3 totals 15 residues. Trimming took off 5 bases at V and 10 bases at J, with 20 bases between the two ends. The germline V gene encodes CDR1 MNHEY and CDR2 SVGAGI. The CDR3 nucleotides read TGTGCCAGCAGTCTTACAGGACCCCGATCGGCAAAACTGTTTTTT. Protein: CASSLTGPRSAKLFF.

The V call is TRBV4-1, the J call TRBJ1-2; D gene unclear. The V end lost 3 bases, the J end lost 5 bases, and 16 bases lay between the germline ends. Germline loops: CDR1 MGHRA, CDR2 YSYEKL. The CDR3 totals 15 residues. The CDR3 bases are TGCGCCAGCAGCCACCTCCGGCAGGCCTCGTATGGCTACACCTTC. Translating it yields CASSHLRQASYGYTF.

V is TRBV19 and J is TRBJ2-5; 12 bases line up with TRBD2. Unmatched junction bases numbered 15, after V lost 5 bases and J lost 11 bases. This CDR3 spans 16 amino acids. Looked up from germline, CDR1 is LNHDA and CDR2 is SQIVND (reference sequence). The CDR3 DNA reads TGTGCCAGTAGTTCCCCTCTAGCGGGAGGGGGCAATGAGCAGTACTTC. It translates to CASSSPLAGGGNEQYF.

As DNA, the CDR3 is TGTGCCAGCAGCGTCTGGGGACCGGGAATTCTAGCGAGCCCAGATACGCAGTATTTT. Amino acid sequence: CASSVWGPGILASPDTQYF. This chain joins TRBV2 and TRBJ2-3, with a possible D match to TRBD2 (6 bases). V lost 6 bases and J lost 4, with 29 bases in between. This CDR3 contains 19 residues. Per germline, CDR1 SNHLY and CDR2 FYNNEI. The full variable domain, with the rest looked up from reference TRBV2 and TRBJ2-3, is EPEVTQTPSHQVTQMGQEVILRCVPISNHLYFYWYRQILGQKVEFLVSFYNNEISEKSEIFDDQFSVERPDGSNFTLKIRSTKLEDSAMYFCASSVWGPGILASPDTQYFGPGTRLTVL.

J is TRBJ2-7 and V is TRBV2, with D perhaps TRBD1 (6 bases). The CDR3 is made up of 14 amino acids. V was shortened by 7 bases and J by 1 base, with 14 bases between the two germline ends. Germline loops: CDR1 SNHLY, CDR2 FYNNEI. The CDR3 loop is CASILQGLSYEQYF. CDR3 nucleotide sequence: TGTGCCAGCATTCTCCAGGGGCTATCCTACGAGCAGTACTTC.

This clonotype has only a few counts. The chain recombines TRBV10-3 with TRBJ2-1, with D uncertain. CDR3 size: 12 residues. Germline lookup yields CDR1 ENHRY and CDR2 SYGVKD. Trimming stripped 3 bases from V and 5 bases from J, with 5 bases between. The CDR3 DNA sequence: TGTGCCATCAGTGAAGTAGACAATGAGCAGTTCTTC. It encodes CAISEVDNEQFF.

A remark on this clonotype: One end of the junction is discordant with germline, which a read error may explain. The chain combines TRBV4-1 with TRBJ2-5, with D perhaps matching TRBD1 or TRBD2 (5 bases each). Germline V CDR1 and CDR2: MGHRA, YSYEKL. This CDR3 has 15 residues. The CDR3 DNA sequence: TGCGCCAGCAGCCAAGTCCCTGGGGGAAGGGAGACCCAGTACTTT. It is translated as CASSQVPGGRETQYF.

The chain is built from TRBV9 and TRBJ2-5, with TRBD2 matching over 7 bases. Trimming cost V 0 bases and J 1 base; bases outside gene matches: 6. This CDR3 has 16 amino acids. The germline CDR1 and CDR2 sequences are SGDLS and YYNGEE. The DNA of the CDR3 is TGTGCCAGCAGCGTAGGCGGGGGATTCGTCCAAGAGACCCAGTACTTC. It codes for CASSVGGGFVQETQYF.

V usage is TRBV6-5 and J usage is TRBJ2-5; the D gene is possibly TRBD2 (5 bases). Germline lookup yields CDR1 MNHEY and CDR2 SVGAGI. This CDR3 spans 14 amino acids. V dropped 2 bases and J dropped 5 bases, with 12 bases sitting between them. The CDR3 protein is CASSYAGEEETQYF. The CDR3 DNA reads as TGTGCCAGCAGTTACGCCGGGGAAGAGGAGACCCAGTACTTC.

This clonotype came up once. This chain links TRBV20-1 with TRBJ2-1, with D unclear. V lost 5 bases to trimming and J lost 8 bases, with 10 bases between them. Germline V gene lookup returns CDR1 DFQATT and CDR2 SNEGSKA (reference sequence). This CDR3 is 11 amino acids long. In DNA form, the CDR3 reads TGCAGTGCTGGTTTTATCCATGAGCAGTTCTTC. Protein: CSAGFIHEQFF.

The chain employs TRBV7-9 and TRBJ2-5; D is unclear. This CDR3 has 14 residues. The germline V and J ends were trimmed by 5 bases and 5 bases, with 15 bases remaining between them. Germline V CDR1 and CDR2: SEHNR, FQNEAQ (reference sequence). The CDR3: CASSPPLPEETQYF. CDR3 nucleotides: TGTGCCAGCAGCCCTCCCCTTCCTGAGGAGACCCAGTACTTC.

The chain uses TRBV20-1 and TRBJ2-5; 9 bases match TRBD2. The trim removed 4 bases at V and 5 bases at J, leaving 5 bases unmatched. The CDR3 length is 13 residues. Germline lookup yields CDR1 DFQATT and CDR2 SNEGSKA (reference sequence). In nucleotides, the CDR3 is TGCAGTGCTATCGCTAGCGGGGTCGAGACCCAGTACTTC. Translating gives CSAIASGVETQYF.

This clonotype has only a few counts. This chain connects TRBV12-3 or TRBV12-4 to TRBJ1-6; perhaps TRBD1 as D (5 bases). The CDR3 is made up of 16 amino acids. The ends were cut back, 0 bases at V and 10 bases at J, with 16 bases in the middle. CDR3 in DNA: TGTGCCAGCAGTTTAGCGCGGGGGGTGTCTGAATCACCCCTCCACTTT. This encodes CASSLARGVSESPLHF.

The CDR3 is CASSGYIDTQYF. The CDR3 DNA sequence: TGTGCCAGCAGTGGGTATATAGATACGCAGTATTTT. V is TRBV25-1 and J is TRBJ2-3, with D hard to call. Germline V CDR1 and CDR2: MGHDK, SYGVNS. The length of the CDR3 is 12 residues. V was trimmed by 4 bases and J by 5 bases, leaving 7 bases between them.

The chain uses TRBV5-1 and TRBJ2-7; D gene ambiguous. The CDR3 is made up of 15 amino acids. The ends were cut back, 1 base at V and 0 bases at J, with 11 bases in the middle. Germline CDR1 and CDR2: SGHRS and YFSETQ. The CDR3 sequence: CASSLIGRSSYEQYF. CDR3 in DNA: TGCGCCAGCAGCTTGATCGGACGGAGCTCCTACGAGCAGTACTTC.

This sequence joins TRBV6-5 and TRBJ2-7, with 8 positions matching TRBD1. CDR3 length: 15 amino acids. Germline assignment: CDR1 MNHEY and CDR2 SVGAGI. Trimming at V came to 7 bases and at J to 6 bases, leaving 14 bases not matched to a gene. CDR3 residues: CASTRTGTGGSEQYF. CDR3 in DNA: TGTGCCAGCACTCGGACCGGGACAGGCGGAAGCGAGCAGTACTTC.

J is TRBJ2-1 and V is TRBV20-1; TRBD2 agrees at 10 bases. The CDR3 extends over 16 amino acids. V was clipped by 6 bases and J by 5 bases; unmatched bases: 13. CDR1 is DFQATT and CDR2 is SNEGSKA in the germline V gene (reference sequence). CDR3 nucleotide sequence: TGCAGTGCCCCAGACCCTACTAGCGGGATTCACAATGAGCAGTTCTTC. Translated, it gives CSAPDPTSGIHNEQFF.

CDR3 in DNA: TGCGCCAGCAGCCAAGATACGGCGGGTCAAGAGACCCAGTACTTC. Translating it yields CASSQDTAGQETQYF. The chain employs TRBV4-1 and TRBJ2-5; D is perhaps TRBD2 (5 bases). V gave up 0 bases and J gave up 2 bases, with 10 bases separating them. Germline loops: CDR1 MGHRA, CDR2 YSYEKL. The CDR3 extends over 15 amino acids.

This clonotype was counted between two and nine times. The J gene is TRBJ2-1, the V gene TRBV20-1; possible D gene TRBD2, 5 bases. The CDR3 consists of 13 residues. Deletions cut 5 bases from V and 4 bases from J, with 12 bases between. Per the germline V gene, CDR1 is DFQATT and CDR2 is SNEGSKA (reference sequence). CDR3 nucleotides: TGCAGTGCTGAACTAGGTACATACAATGAGCAGTTCTTC. This gives the protein CSAELGTYNEQFF.

Of note for this clonotype: Germline and junction disagree at one end, which may indicate a read error. The CDR3: CASSSSGPLGELFF. CDR3 in DNA: TGTGCCAGCAGCTCAAGTGGGCCCCTTGGAGAGCTGTTCTTC. This chain connects TRBV11-2 to TRBJ2-7; D call uncertain. The V gene's germline CDR1 is SGHAT and CDR2 FQNNGV. The CDR3 length is 14 residues.